This TCR beta chain is drawn from a study of beta chain features in type 1 diabetes. This clone came up a few times. The antigen remains undetermined. Study-wide results and caveats: Among all four CD4+ subsets, Type 1 diabetes patients had TCRB CDR3s that were moderately but significantly shorter.

The CDR3 contains 15 residues. Germline V lookup: CDR1 SGHDN, CDR2 FVKESK. V shed 5 bases and J shed 0 bases, with 8 bases lying between them. Sequencing targeted expressed TCRB transcripts, as all isolated RNA had been reverse transcribed. Clones were sequenced by immunoSEQ multiplex PCR, and TCRdb holds only the in-frame ones, with some missing. The sample shows a few hundred thousand clones, over 9.5% of them seen only once. Sample: naive CD4+ T cells from blood. This clonotype was obtained from a man between 18 and 29 years old in good health. The genes are TRBV14 and TRBJ2-6, with D maybe TRBD1 (6 bases). CDR3 nucleotides: TGTGCCAGCAGCTGGGGACACTCTGGGGCCAACGTCCTGACTTTC. It codes for CASSWGHSGANVLTF.